Listed below are T cell receptor beta chains from one sample, sequenced in a study of somatic mutations in cytotoxic T cells in rheumatoid arthritis. Some clones are missing from TCRdb's copy, which holds only in-frame ones; the method was immunoSEQ multiplex PCR. The data hold just over 20,000 clones, with over 80% observed a single time. What was sequenced was CD8+ T cells sorted from blood. The source is an adult with rheumatoid arthritis. CDR3s include the opening cysteine and the closing phenylalanine or tryptophan. Fields, in order: clone size, D gene, V gene, CDR3 length, J gene, CDR3 protein, CDR3 DNA. The D gene is left open where the match is weak. Where a row states a size, it is once, few, many or the class of an expanded clone; other rows omit it.

>-|-|TRBV7-9|19|TRBJ2-3
CASSLHIGGRARGTDTQYF
TGTGCCAGCAGCCTACACATCGGGGGCAGGGCAAGGGGCACAGATACGCAGTATTTT
>-|-|TRBV2|12|TRBJ1-2
CASIVGGYGYTF
TGTGCCAGCATTGTGGGGGGCTATGGCTACACCTTC
>once|-|TRBV18|13|TRBJ2-7
CASSPIDLDEQYF
TGTGCCAGCTCACCAATAGACCTAGACGAGCAGTACTTC
>few|-|TRBV6-5|12|TRBJ2-7
CASSYEGYEQYF
TGTGCCAGCAGTTACGAGGGCTACGAGCAGTACTTC
>-|TRBD1|TRBV4-1|15|TRBJ1-3
CASSPRDSSGNTIYF
TGCGCCAGCAGCCCCCGGGACAGCTCTGGAAACACCATATATTTT
>once|-|TRBV19|14|TRBJ1-4
CASSPALSWKKLFF
TGTGCCAGTAGTCCGGCCCTCTCCTGGAAAAAACTGTTTTTT
>-|-|TRBV10-3|16|TRBJ2-1
CAISDGTKRSYNEQFF
TGTGCCATCAGTGACGGGACAAAGCGGTCCTACAATGAGCAGTTCTTC
>-|-|TRBV7-6|15|TRBJ2-1
CASSLIGGAASGQFF
TGTGCCAGCAGCTTAATTGGGGGGGCAGCCTCGGGGCAGTTCTTC
>-|-|TRBV9|15|TRBJ2-7
CASSVAGADAYEQYF
TGTGCCAGCAGCGTAGCGGGAGCGGACGCATACGAGCAGTACTTC
>-|TRBD1|TRBV13|14|TRBJ2-7
CASSRRDRVYEQYF
TGTGCCAGCAGCCGGAGGGACAGGGTCTACGAGCAGTACTTC